One and the same sample provided the 32 T cell receptor beta chains below, sequenced in a study of blood T cell repertoires in COVID-19. Sequencing was performed with immunoSEQ multiplex PCR; in TCRdb, only in-frame clones are kept and a portion is missing. The table has approximately 130,000 clones, about nine tenths seen once. Sequenced material: peripheral blood. The receptors here all came from a man aged 45-65 years with active COVID-19.

The V call is TRBV20-1, the J call TRBJ2-7; 7 bases are shared with TRBD1. The CDR3 is made up of 15 amino acids. The germline gives CDR1 DFQATT, CDR2 SNEGSKA (reference sequence). V was pared by 3 bases and J by 3 bases, with 11 bases of the junction left unmatched. The DNA for the CDR3 is TGCAGTGCTAGTCCCCGCAGGGGGATAAGCTACGAGCAGTACTTC. This encodes CSASPRRGISYEQYF.

V gene TRBV6-6 combines with J gene TRBJ1-3; the D gene is possibly TRBD1 (5 bases). The V gene's germline CDR1 is MNHNY and CDR2 SVGAGI (reference sequence). CDR3 length equals 15 residues. Trimming left V 2 bases short and J 0 bases short, with 8 bases between. Here the CDR3 DNA reads TGTGCCAGCAGTTACCCACAGGACTCTGGAAACACCATATATTTT. This translates into CASSYPQDSGNTIYF.

The chain employs TRBV4-1 and TRBJ2-3; the match to TRBD1 covers 8 bases. The V and J ends lost 1 base and 2 bases, in that order; junction bases with no gene match: 5. Germline-derived CDR1 and CDR2 are MGHRA and YSYEKL. The CDR3 is 16 amino acids. The CDR3 sequence: CASSQGLGQDTDTQYF. In DNA form, the CDR3 reads TGCGCCAGCAGCCAAGGTTTGGGACAGGACACAGATACGCAGTATTTT.

The rearrangement joins TRBV10-3 to TRBJ1-1; TRBD1 matches 7 bases. The length of the CDR3 is 15 residues. V trimming: 0 bases; J trimming: 3 bases; junction bases outside the gene matches: 4. Germline lookup yields CDR1 ENHRY and CDR2 SYGVKD. CDR3 loop: CAISESGGGYTEAFF. The CDR3 bases are TGTGCCATCAGTGAGTCAGGGGGCGGGTACACTGAAGCTTTCTTT.

The chain couples TRBV19 to TRBJ2-1; D possibly corresponds to TRBD1 (6 bases). CDR1 is LNHDA, CDR2 SQIVND, per germline (reference sequence). Deletions cut 3 bases from V and 1 base from J, with 16 bases between. CDR3 length: 17 amino acids. CDR3 in amino acids: CASSMDLTGGSYNEQFF. The CDR3 DNA sequence: TGTGCCAGTAGTATGGATTTGACAGGTGGGTCCTACAATGAGCAGTTCTTC.

The rearrangement links TRBV5-1 to TRBJ2-1, with a possible D match to TRBD2 (6 bases). CDR1 and CDR2 from the germline V gene are SGHRS and YFSETQ. V lost 4 bases, J lost 2 bases, and 10 bases lay in between. The CDR3 is 14 amino acids. The CDR3, as DNA: TGCGCCAGCAGCCCCGGGGAGGCCTACAATGAGCAGTTCTTC. It specifies CASSPGEAYNEQFF.

V usage is TRBV11-2 and J usage is TRBJ2-3; D is perhaps TRBD2 (6 bases). Germline CDR1 reads SGHAT; CDR2 reads FQNNGV. This CDR3 is 12 amino acids long. V was clipped by 7 bases and J by 6 bases, with 11 bases between them. The CDR3 DNA reads as TGTGCCAGCAACCTAGCGTCTGATACGCAGTATTTT. It codes for CASNLASDTQYF.

The V and J genes are TRBV30 and TRBJ2-3, with 9 bases that match TRBD2. Germline CDR1 is GTSNPN and CDR2 is SVGIG (reference sequence). This CDR3 spans 15 amino acids. The V segment lost 7 bases and the J segment 2 bases; nucleotides outside the gene matches: 10. CDR3 loop: CAFKGLASSTDTQYF. The CDR3 DNA follows: TGTGCCTTCAAAGGACTAGCGAGCTCCACAGATACGCAGTATTTT. The variable domain in full, with the rest retrieved from reference TRBV30 and TRBJ2-3, is SQTIHQWPATLVQPVGSPLSLECTVEGTSNPNLYWYRQAAGRGLQLLFYSVGIGQISSEVPQNLSASRPQDRQFILSSKKLLLSDSGFYLCAFKGLASSTDTQYFGPGTRLTVL.

This chain joins TRBV4-2 and TRBJ2-4; 8 nucleotides match TRBD2. Germline assignment: CDR1 LGHNA and CDR2 YNFKEQ. Germline trimming cut 0 bases from V and 2 bases from J; bases unmatched to any gene: 6. The CDR3 spans 17 residues. The chain's CDR3 is CASSQDVGGGSKNIQYF. CDR3 DNA: TGTGCCAGCAGCCAAGATGTGGGCGGGGGGTCCAAAAACATTCAGTACTTC.

The J gene is TRBJ2-3, the V gene TRBV19, with D possibly TRBD2 on 6 matching bases. This CDR3 is 11 amino acids long. The germline V gene has CDR1 LNHDA and CDR2 SQIVND (reference sequence). V was clipped by 6 bases and J by 8 bases, with 9 bases between them. The CDR3 spells CASRVGGTQYF. The CDR3 coding sequence is TGTGCCAGTAGGGTCGGGGGTACGCAGTATTTT.

The V call is TRBV6-4, the J call TRBJ2-7; 9 bases agree with TRBD1. Trimming cost V 4 bases and J 6 bases; bases outside gene matches: 4. The CDR3 is made up of 13 amino acids. The germline V gene encodes CDR1 MRHNA and CDR2 SNTAGT. CDR3 residues: CASSVNRGLEQYF. The CDR3 coding sequence is TGTGCCAGCAGTGTAAACAGGGGGCTCGAGCAGTACTTC.

This chain joins TRBV19 and TRBJ1-3; weak D call: TRBD1 (5 bases). The CDR3 length is 15 residues. V shed 6 bases and J shed 7 bases, with 19 bases lying between them. Per germline, CDR1 LNHDA and CDR2 SQIVND (reference sequence). In DNA, the CDR3 is TGTGCCAGTAGGGGCCTGACAGCTCTGGAGAACACCATATATTTT. Translating it yields CASRGLTALENTIYF.

The chain carries TRBV7-9 and TRBJ2-2; D is undetermined. Germline CDR1 reads SEHNR; CDR2 reads FQNEAQ (reference sequence). Deletions cut 4 bases from V and 5 bases from J, with 5 bases between. The length of the CDR3 is 12 residues. In DNA form, the CDR3 reads TGTGCCAGCAGCTCCCAGACCGGGGAGCTGTTTTTT. This sequence encodes CASSSQTGELFF.

This rearrangement joins TRBV19 to TRBJ2-7, with 9 nucleotides matching TRBD2. This CDR3 is 14 amino acids long. Per germline, CDR1 LNHDA and CDR2 SQIVND (reference sequence). After removal of 4 bases from V and 3 bases from J, the junction contained 4 bases not matched to a gene. DNA for the CDR3: TGTGCCAGTAGTAAAGCGGGGGGTCACTACGAGCAGTACTTC. This gives the protein CASSKAGGHYEQYF.

The genes are TRBV5-1 and TRBJ1-2, with 8 bases lining up with TRBD1. Trimming took 5 bases from V and 4 from J; bases not matched to a gene: 7. This CDR3 has 14 amino acids. Germline lookup yields CDR1 SGHRS and CDR2 YFSETQ. The CDR3 loop is CASRPGQGIYGYTF. CDR3 coding DNA: TGCGCCAGCAGACCTGGACAGGGTATCTATGGCTACACCTTC.

This clone showed up just once. The chain has TRBV5-6 and TRBJ2-1, with 7 bases aligning to TRBD1. J was trimmed by 5 bases and V by 5 bases; bases with no gene match: 10. CDR1 is SGHDT, CDR2 YYEEEE, per germline. The CDR3 sequence is 15 residues long. The CDR3 reads CASRPYGTANNEQFF. The CDR3 DNA reads as TGTGCCAGCAGACCCTACGGGACAGCAAACAATGAGCAGTTCTTC.

This chain uses TRBV6-6 with TRBJ2-7; D remains ambiguous. Between the trimmed V and J ends, which lost 6 bases and 1 base, there was a span of 4 bases. The germline gives CDR1 MNHNY, CDR2 SVGAGI (reference sequence). The CDR3 is 11 residues long. The CDR3 coding sequence is TGTGCCAGCAGCCCGTCCTACGAGCAGTACTTC. The encoded protein is CASSPSYEQYF.

The chain couples TRBV2 to TRBJ1-2; D perhaps matches TRBD1 (5 bases). CDR1 and CDR2 (germline): SNHLY, FYNNEI. The CDR3 totals 15 residues. V lost 6 bases, J lost 6 bases, and 20 bases lay in between. CDR3 DNA: TGTGCCAGCAGCCTGCTATGGGGGGGTACGGATGGCTACACCTTC. It is translated as CASSLLWGGTDGYTF.

This clone was counted between two and nine times. The V call is TRBV2, the J call TRBJ2-7; 8 bases are shared with TRBD1. Trimming at V came to 7 bases and at J to 5 bases, leaving 7 bases not matched to a gene. The CDR3 spans 13 residues. Germline V gene data show CDR1 as SNHLY and CDR2 as FYNNEI. CDR3 protein: CASISWTGHEQYF. The CDR3 DNA reads as TGTGCCAGCATTAGCTGGACAGGGCACGAGCAGTACTTC.

Note on this clone: The junction departs from germline at one end; a sequencing error may be responsible. This rearrangement joins TRBV12-5 to TRBJ2-2; 9 bases map to TRBD2. The germline V gene encodes CDR1 LGHNT and CDR2 FRNRAP. CDR3 length equals 20 residues. CDR3: CASGLVPRFSGGSNTRELFF. The CDR3 DNA reads TGTGCTAGTGGTTTGGTACCCCGGTTTAGCGGGGGTTCGAACACCAGGGAGCTGTTTTTT. Based on the CDR3 plus reference TRBV12-5 and TRBJ2-2, the full variable domain is DARVTQTPRHKVTEMGQEVTMRCQPILGHNTVFWYRQTMMQGLELLAYFRNRAPLDDSGMPKDRFSAEMPDATLATLKIQPSEPRDSAVYFCASGLVPRFSGGSNTRELFFGEGSRLTVL.

This clone is a singleton in its sample. This chain joins TRBV9 and TRBJ1-1, with D possibly matching TRBD1 (5 bases). Germline V gives CDR1 SGDLS, CDR2 YYNGEE. V was shortened by 4 bases and J by 8 bases, with 18 bases between the two germline ends. The CDR3 sequence is 14 residues long. As DNA, the CDR3 is TGTGCCAGCAGCCCCCCTTATGGAGGGGACGAAGCTTTCTTT. Amino acid sequence: CASSPPYGGDEAFF. The whole variable domain, filled in from reference TRBV9 and TRBJ1-1, reads DSGVTQTPKHLITATGQRVTLRCSPRSGDLSVYWYQQSLDQGLQFLIQYYNGEERAKGNILERFSAQQFPDLHSELNLSSLELGDSALYFCASSPPYGGDEAFFGQGTRLTVV.

This chain uses TRBV6-5 with TRBJ1-4; no definite D call. This CDR3 has 13 residues. Trimming shortened V by 7 bases and J by 8 bases, and 14 bases separated the two germline ends. Germline CDR1 reads MNHEY; CDR2 reads SVGAGI. The DNA of the CDR3 is TGTGCCAGCATGGGCCTCCCGGGGGAAAAACTGTTTTTT. Amino acids: CASMGLPGEKLFF.

This clone was detected only a few times. The CDR3 reads CASSNLDRGGTGELFF. The CDR3 nucleotides read TGTGCCAGCAGTAACTTAGACAGGGGCGGCACCGGGGAGCTGTTTTTT. V gene TRBV6-5 combines with J gene TRBJ2-2, with TRBD1 identical over 8 bases. There are 16 residues in the CDR3. Germline lookup yields CDR1 MNHEY and CDR2 SVGAGI. The ends lost 5 bases at V and 4 bases at J; junction bases unmatched: 9.

CDR3 coding DNA: TGCGCCAGCAGCTTGAGCGCATCTGGGGGGATCACAGATACGCAGTATTTT. Protein sequence: CASSLSASGGITDTQYF. The chain has TRBV5-1 and TRBJ2-3, with D possibly TRBD2 on 6 matching bases. The CDR3 has 17 amino acids. Between the trimmed V and J ends, which lost 1 base and 2 bases, there was a span of 17 bases. The germline V gene encodes CDR1 SGHRS and CDR2 YFSETQ.

The V call is TRBV18, the J call TRBJ2-3; D possibly corresponds to TRBD1 (6 bases). The V gene's germline CDR1 is KGHSH and CDR2 LQKENI. CDR3 size: 18 residues. Between the trimmed V and J ends, which lost 3 bases and 2 bases, there was a span of 21 bases. CDR3 sequence (DNA): TGTGCCAGCTCACCCCCGGGACAACGTGTTCTACTCACAGATACGCAGTATTTT. This translates into CASSPPGQRVLLTDTQYF.

The V gene is TRBV5-5, the J gene TRBJ2-3; perhaps TRBD2 as D (5 bases). From germline, CDR1 is SGHKS and CDR2 YYEKEE (reference sequence). The CDR3 covers 14 residues. Trimming removed 4 bases at V and 4 bases at J, with 13 bases between. As DNA, the CDR3 is TGTGCCAGCAGCCTCTTCGTGAGGGCAGATACGCAGTATTTT. Amino acids: CASSLFVRADTQYF.

The chain uses TRBV13 and TRBJ2-5, with 11 positions matching TRBD2. Germline values: CDR1 PRHDT, CDR2 FYEKMQ (reference sequence). After removal of 5 bases from V and 2 bases from J, the junction contained 4 bases not matched to a gene. This CDR3 region has 15 residues. The CDR3 spells CASSTTSGAQETQYF. The CDR3 DNA is TGTGCCAGCAGCACGACTAGCGGGGCACAAGAGACCCAGTACTTC.

The V call is TRBV6-2 or TRBV6-3, the J call TRBJ2-3, with a weak D call TRBD1 (6 bases). The germline V and J ends were trimmed by 5 bases and 0 bases, with 15 bases remaining between them. The CDR3 sequence is 16 residues long. Per germline, CDR1 MNHEY and CDR2 SVGEGT. The CDR3 DNA follows: TGTGCCAGCAGTGGGGGCCGGACGGTTAGCACAGATACGCAGTATTTT. It translates to CASSGGRTVSTDTQYF.

The chain recombines TRBV12-3 or TRBV12-4 with TRBJ2-2, with D possibly matching TRBD2 (5 bases). The CDR3 contains 13 residues. The V end lost 3 bases, the J end lost 3 bases, and 5 bases lay between the germline ends. The CDR3 spells CASSLRDTGELFF. CDR3 sequence (DNA): TGTGCCAGCAGTTTGAGGGACACCGGGGAGCTGTTTTTT.

The V gene is TRBV11-3, the J gene TRBJ2-1; possibly TRBD1 for D (6 bases). The V and J ends lost 9 bases and 6 bases respectively, with 33 bases between them. CDR3 size: 19 residues. Germline lookup yields CDR1 SGHNT and CDR2 YENEEA. CDR3 bases: TGTGCCAGTGAACCAGGGGATCGAGTATCAAGGGGGTCGGGCAATGAGCAGTTCTTC. Its protein is CASEPGDRVSRGSGNEQFF.

This clone was seen more than once but under ten times. This chain connects TRBV4-2 to TRBJ2-3; TRBD2 matches 9 bases. After removal of 0 bases from V and 4 bases from J, the junction contained 2 bases not matched to a gene. Germline assignment: CDR1 LGHNA and CDR2 YNFKEQ. There are 15 residues in the CDR3. The CDR3 spells CASSQERGGPDTQYF. Here the CDR3 DNA reads TGTGCCAGCAGCCAAGAGCGGGGGGGCCCAGATACGCAGTATTTT.

The chain is built from TRBV4-1 and TRBJ2-1; D gene ambiguous. V was trimmed by 0 bases and J by 2 bases, leaving 5 bases between them. From germline, CDR1 is MGHRA and CDR2 YSYEKL. This CDR3 has 14 amino acids. CDR3 DNA: TGCGCCAGCAGCCAAGATCCCACCTACAATGAGCAGTTCTTC. Encoded protein: CASSQDPTYNEQFF.